This entry describes one T cell receptor beta chain. CDR3 length: 13 amino acids. V was trimmed by 3 bases and J by 1 base, leaving 7 bases between them. From germline, CDR1 is SGHDT and CDR2 YYEEEE. This sample stems from a study of cytomegalovirus exposure and HLA in healthy donors. PCR primers comprised 60 Vbeta and 13 Jbeta primers. Sequencing used immunoSEQ multiplex PCR; TCRdb keeps in-frame clones, though not all of them. Of around 130,000 clones in the sample, more than 60% were seen once. Sequences were obtained from PBMCs. V usage is TRBV5-6 and J usage is TRBJ2-5; a weak D match, TRBD1 (5 bases). The sequence was obtained from a man aged 18 to 29 in good health and CMV-seronegative. CDR3 nucleotides: TGTGCCAGCAGCTCGACAGTCCAAGAGACCCAGTACTTC. Translating gives CASSSTVQETQYF.